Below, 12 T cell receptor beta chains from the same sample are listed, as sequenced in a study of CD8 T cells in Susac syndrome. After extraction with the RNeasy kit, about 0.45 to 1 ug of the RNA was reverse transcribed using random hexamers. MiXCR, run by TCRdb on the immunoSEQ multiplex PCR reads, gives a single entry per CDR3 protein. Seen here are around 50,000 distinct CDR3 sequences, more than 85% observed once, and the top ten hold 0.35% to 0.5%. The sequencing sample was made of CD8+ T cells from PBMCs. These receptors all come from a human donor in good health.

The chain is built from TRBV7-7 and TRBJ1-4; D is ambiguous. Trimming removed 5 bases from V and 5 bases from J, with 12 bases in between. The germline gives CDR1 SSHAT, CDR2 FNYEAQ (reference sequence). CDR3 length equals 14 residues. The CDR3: CASSPADGNEKLFF. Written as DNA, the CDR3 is TGTGCCAGCAGCCCCGCGGACGGGAATGAAAAACTGTTTTTT.

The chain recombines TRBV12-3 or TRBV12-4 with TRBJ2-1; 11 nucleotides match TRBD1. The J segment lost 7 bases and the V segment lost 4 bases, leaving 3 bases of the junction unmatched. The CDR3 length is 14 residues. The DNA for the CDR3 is TGTGCCAGCAGTTGGACAGGGGGCCGTAATGAGCAGTTCTTC. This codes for CASSWTGGRNEQFF.

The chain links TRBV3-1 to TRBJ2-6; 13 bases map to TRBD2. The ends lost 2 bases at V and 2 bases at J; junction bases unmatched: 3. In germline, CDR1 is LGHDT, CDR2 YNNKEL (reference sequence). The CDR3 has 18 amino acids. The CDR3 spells CASSQRLAGGAGANVLTF. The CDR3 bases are TGTGCCAGCAGCCAAAGACTAGCGGGAGGAGCTGGGGCCAACGTCCTGACTTTC.

This chain's CDR3 is CSVEERGNEQFF. The CDR3 nucleotides are TGCAGCGTTGAAGAACGAGGGAATGAGCAGTTCTTC. V gene TRBV29-1 combines with J gene TRBJ2-1; D might be TRBD2 (5 bases). The V gene's germline CDR1 is SQVTM and CDR2 ANQGSEA. Trimming removed 0 bases at V and 7 bases at J, with 7 bases between. The CDR3 extends over 12 amino acids.

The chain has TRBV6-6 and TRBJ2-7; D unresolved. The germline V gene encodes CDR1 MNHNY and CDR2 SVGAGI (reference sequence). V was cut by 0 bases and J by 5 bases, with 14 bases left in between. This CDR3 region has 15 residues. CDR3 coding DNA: TGTGCCAGCAGTTACTCGGTCGGATCCCTAAACGAGCAGTACTTC. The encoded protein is CASSYSVGSLNEQYF.

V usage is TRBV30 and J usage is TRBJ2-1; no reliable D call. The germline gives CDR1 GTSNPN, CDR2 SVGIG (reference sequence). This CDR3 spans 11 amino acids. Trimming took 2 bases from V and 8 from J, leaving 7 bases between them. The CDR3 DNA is TGTGCCTGGAGTCAACCCCATGAGCAGTTCTTC. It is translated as CAWSQPHEQFF.

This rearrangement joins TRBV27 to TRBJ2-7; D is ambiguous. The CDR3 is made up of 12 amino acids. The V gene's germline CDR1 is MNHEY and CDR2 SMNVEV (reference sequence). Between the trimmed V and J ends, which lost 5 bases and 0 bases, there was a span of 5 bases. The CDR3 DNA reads TGTGCCAGCAGTCCTTCCTCCTACGAGCAGTACTTC. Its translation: CASSPSSYEQYF.

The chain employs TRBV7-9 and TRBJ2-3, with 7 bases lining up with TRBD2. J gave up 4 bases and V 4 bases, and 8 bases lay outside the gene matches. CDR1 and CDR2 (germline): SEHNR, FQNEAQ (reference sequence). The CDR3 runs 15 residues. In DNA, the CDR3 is TGTGCCAGCAGCTGGGGGGGAGGGAGCGCAGATACGCAGTATTTT. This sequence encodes CASSWGGGSADTQYF.

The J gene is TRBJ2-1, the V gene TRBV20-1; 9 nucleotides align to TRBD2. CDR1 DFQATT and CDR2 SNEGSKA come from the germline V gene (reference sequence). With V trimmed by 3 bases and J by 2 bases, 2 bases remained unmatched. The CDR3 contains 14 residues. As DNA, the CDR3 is TGCAGTGCTAGGGCTAGCGGGACCTACAATGAGCAGTTCTTC. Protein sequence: CSARASGTYNEQFF.

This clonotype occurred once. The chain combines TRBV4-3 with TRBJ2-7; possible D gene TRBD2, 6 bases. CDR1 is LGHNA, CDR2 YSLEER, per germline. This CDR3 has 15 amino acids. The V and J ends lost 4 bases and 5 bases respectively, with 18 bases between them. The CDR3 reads CASSPTLGGGHEQYF. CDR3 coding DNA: TGCGCCAGCAGCCCCACCCTCGGGGGAGGCCACGAGCAGTACTTC.

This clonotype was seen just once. CDR3 region: CASRAPGTKVRSRNQPQHF. The CDR3 DNA reads TGTGCCAGCAGGGCCCCCGGGACTAAAGTAAGGTCACGCAATCAGCCCCAGCATTTT. V usage is TRBV7-9 and J usage is TRBJ1-5, with D possibly being TRBD1 (5 bases). This CDR3 is built from 19 residues. V shed 6 bases and J shed 2 bases, with 26 bases lying between them. Germline V gives CDR1 SEHNR, CDR2 FQNEAQ (reference sequence).

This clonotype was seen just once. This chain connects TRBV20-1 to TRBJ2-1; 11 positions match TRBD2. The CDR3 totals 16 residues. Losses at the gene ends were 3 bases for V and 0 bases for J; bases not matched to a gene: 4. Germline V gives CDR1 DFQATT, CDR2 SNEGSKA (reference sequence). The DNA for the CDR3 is TGCAGTGCTAGTCCTAGCGGGAGGAGCTCCTACAATGAGCAGTTCTTC. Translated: CSASPSGRSSYNEQFF.